This T cell receptor beta chain was profiled in a study of blood T cell repertoires in COVID-19. Study in general: The cDNA or gDNA used as material had been derived from T cells, B-cell-depleted T cells, or PBMCs.

Sequencing was performed with immunoSEQ multiplex PCR; in TCRdb, only in-frame clones are kept and a portion is missing. The sample carries about 300,000 clones, more than 70% recorded once. V dropped 5 bases and J dropped 3; count of bases not matched to a gene: 1. Per germline, CDR1 DFQATT and CDR2 SNEGSKA (reference sequence). This CDR3 has 11 amino acids. The chain links TRBV20-1 to TRBJ2-7; 7 positions match TRBD1. The source material was peripheral blood. The TCR sequence derives from a woman between 45 and 65 years old with acute or convalescent COVID-19. CDR3 residues: CSAGDSYEQYV. CDR3 in DNA: TGCAGTGCTGGGGACAGCTACGAGCAGTACGTC.